The 5 T cell receptor beta chains reported below all come from one sample, sequenced in a study of T cells after yellow fever vaccination. A single record per CDR3 protein comes from TCRdb applying MiXCR to the 5' RACE reads. The table lists a few hundred thousand distinct CDR3 sequences, around 8.1% of them singletons, with approximately 15% in the top ten. The input for sequencing was PBMCs, taken about 41 days after the first yellow fever vaccination. These receptors all stem from a man aged 18 to 30 who received the YFV17D yellow fever vaccine.

This clonotype was seen only a few times. The chain has TRBV12-3 or TRBV12-4 and TRBJ2-1; 8 bases are a match to TRBD1. J gave up 9 bases and V 5 bases, and 6 bases lay outside the gene matches. The CDR3 length is 13 residues. CDR3 DNA: TGTGCCAGCAGTCCTAGGACAGGGTTTGAGCAGTTCTTC. Protein sequence: CASSPRTGFEQFF.

The V gene is TRBV4-1, the J gene TRBJ1-1; perhaps TRBD1 as D (6 bases). This CDR3 region has 16 residues. The germline V gene has CDR1 MGHRA and CDR2 YSYEKL. V was shortened by 1 base and J by 4 bases, with 16 bases between the two germline ends. The CDR3 loop reads CASSQGTNGGGTEAFF. As DNA, the CDR3 is TGCGCCAGCAGCCAAGGTACGAACGGGGGCGGCACTGAAGCTTTCTTT.

The sample holds a few counts of this clonotype. Compared with germline, one end of the junction differs, possibly owing to a read error. This chain joins TRBV20-1 and TRBJ2-3, with 8 bases matching TRBD2. The CDR3 spans 16 residues. In germline, CDR1 is DFQATT, CDR2 SNEGSKA (reference sequence). The CDR3 region is CCARDLGGDKGDTQYF. CDR3 bases: TGCTGTGCTAGAGATCTCGGGGGGGATAAAGGAGATACGCAGTATTTT.

Only a few counts were recorded for this clonotype. The chain links TRBV4-1 to TRBJ1-5; possible D gene TRBD1, 6 bases. Germline V gene lookup returns CDR1 MGHRA and CDR2 YSYEKL. The CDR3 contains 13 residues. V lost 4 bases and J lost 5, with 9 bases in between. The CDR3 coding sequence is TGCGCCAGCAGCCCGGACAGATATCAGCCCCAGCATTTT. As protein: CASSPDRYQPQHF.

At least ten counts were recorded for this clonotype. The rearrangement links TRBV7-9 to TRBJ2-3; D is undetermined. This CDR3 is built from 12 residues. Germline V gene sequence: CDR1 SEHNR, CDR2 FQNEAQ (reference sequence). Between the trimmed V and J ends, which lost 7 bases and 0 bases, there was a span of 5 bases. The CDR3 protein is CASNPSTDTQYF. As DNA, the CDR3 is TGTGCCAGCAACCCCAGCACAGATACGCAGTATTTT.